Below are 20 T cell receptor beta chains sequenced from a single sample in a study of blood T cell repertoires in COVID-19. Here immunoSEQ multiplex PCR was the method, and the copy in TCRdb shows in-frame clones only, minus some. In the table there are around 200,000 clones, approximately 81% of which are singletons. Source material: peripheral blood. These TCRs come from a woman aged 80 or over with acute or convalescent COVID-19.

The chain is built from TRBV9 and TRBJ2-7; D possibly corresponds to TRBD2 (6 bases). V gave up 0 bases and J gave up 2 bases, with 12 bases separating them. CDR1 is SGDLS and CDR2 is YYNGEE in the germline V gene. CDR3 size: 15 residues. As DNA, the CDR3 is TGTGCCAGCAGCGTAGCCGTGGGGGGAGCCTACGAGCAGTACTTC. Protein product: CASSVAVGGAYEQYF.

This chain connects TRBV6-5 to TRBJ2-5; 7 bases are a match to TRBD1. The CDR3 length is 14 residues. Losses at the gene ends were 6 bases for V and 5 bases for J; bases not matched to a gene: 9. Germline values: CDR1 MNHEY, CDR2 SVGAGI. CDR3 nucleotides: TGTGCCAGCAGCCGGGACAGAACGGGGGAGACCCAGTACTTC. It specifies CASSRDRTGETQYF.

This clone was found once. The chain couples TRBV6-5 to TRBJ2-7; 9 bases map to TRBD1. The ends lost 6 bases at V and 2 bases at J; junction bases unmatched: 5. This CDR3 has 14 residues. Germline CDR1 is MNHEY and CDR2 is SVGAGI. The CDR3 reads CASSQDRGTYEQYF. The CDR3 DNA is TGTGCCAGCAGCCAGGACAGGGGCACCTACGAGCAGTACTTC.

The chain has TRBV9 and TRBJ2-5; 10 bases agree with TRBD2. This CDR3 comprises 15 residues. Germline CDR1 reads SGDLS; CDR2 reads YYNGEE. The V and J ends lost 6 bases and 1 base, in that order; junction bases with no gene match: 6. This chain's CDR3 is CASTYSGGLQETQYF. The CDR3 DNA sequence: TGTGCCAGCACCTATAGCGGGGGGCTCCAAGAGACCCAGTACTTC.

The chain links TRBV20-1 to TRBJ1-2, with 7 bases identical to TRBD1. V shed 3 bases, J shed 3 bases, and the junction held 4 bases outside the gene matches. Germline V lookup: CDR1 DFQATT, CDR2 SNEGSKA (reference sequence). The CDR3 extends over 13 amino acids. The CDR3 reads CSASSGQHYGYTF. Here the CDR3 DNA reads TGCAGTGCTAGTTCGGGACAGCACTATGGCTACACCTTC.

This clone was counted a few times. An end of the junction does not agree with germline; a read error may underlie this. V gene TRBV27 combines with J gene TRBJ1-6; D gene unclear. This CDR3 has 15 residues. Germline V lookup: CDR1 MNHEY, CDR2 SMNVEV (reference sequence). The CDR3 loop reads CASTLRGEENSPLHF. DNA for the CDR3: TGTGCCAGCACTTTACGGGGAGAAGAGAATTCACCCCTCCACTTT.

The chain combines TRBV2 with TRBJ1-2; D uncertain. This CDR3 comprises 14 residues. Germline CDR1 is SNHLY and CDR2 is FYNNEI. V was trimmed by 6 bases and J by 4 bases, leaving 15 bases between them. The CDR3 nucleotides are TGTGCCAGCAGCCTAGAGGGCCGTTCCTATGGCTACACCTTC. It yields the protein CASSLEGRSYGYTF.

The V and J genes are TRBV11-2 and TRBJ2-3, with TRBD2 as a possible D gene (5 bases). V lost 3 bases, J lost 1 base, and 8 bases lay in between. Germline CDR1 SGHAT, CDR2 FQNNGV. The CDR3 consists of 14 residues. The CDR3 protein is CASSLPEGTDTQYF. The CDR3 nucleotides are TGTGCCAGCAGCTTGCCGGAGGGCACAGATACGCAGTATTTT.

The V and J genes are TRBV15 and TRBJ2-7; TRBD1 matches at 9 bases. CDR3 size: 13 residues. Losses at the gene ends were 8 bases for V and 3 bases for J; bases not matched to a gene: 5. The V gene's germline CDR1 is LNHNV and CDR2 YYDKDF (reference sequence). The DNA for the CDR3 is TGTGCCACCGTTGTGGGACAGGGCTACGAGCAGTACTTC. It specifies CATVVGQGYEQYF.

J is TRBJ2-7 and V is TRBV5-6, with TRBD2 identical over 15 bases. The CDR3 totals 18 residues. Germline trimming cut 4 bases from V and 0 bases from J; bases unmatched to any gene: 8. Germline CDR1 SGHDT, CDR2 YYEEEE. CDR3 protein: CASSLGLAGGINSYEQYF. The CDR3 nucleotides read TGTGCCAGCAGCCTAGGACTAGCGGGAGGGATTAACTCCTACGAGCAGTACTTC.

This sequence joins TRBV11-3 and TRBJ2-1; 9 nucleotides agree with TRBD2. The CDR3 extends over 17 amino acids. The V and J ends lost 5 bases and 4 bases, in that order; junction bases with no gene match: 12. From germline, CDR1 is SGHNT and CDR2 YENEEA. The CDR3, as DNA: TGTGCCAGCAGCCTCAGTGTAGCGGGGGACTTTTACAATGAGCAGTTCTTC. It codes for CASSLSVAGDFYNEQFF.

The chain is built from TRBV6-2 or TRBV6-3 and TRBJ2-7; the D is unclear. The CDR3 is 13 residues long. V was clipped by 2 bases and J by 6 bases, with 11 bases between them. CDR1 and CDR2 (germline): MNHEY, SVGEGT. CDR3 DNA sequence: TGTGCCAGCAGTTACAGGAGCCCCTCCGAGCAGTACTTC. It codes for CASSYRSPSEQYF.

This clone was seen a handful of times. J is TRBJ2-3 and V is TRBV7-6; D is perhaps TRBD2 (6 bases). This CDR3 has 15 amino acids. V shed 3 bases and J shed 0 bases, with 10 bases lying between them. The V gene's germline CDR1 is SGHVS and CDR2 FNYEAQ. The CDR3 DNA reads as TGTGCCAGCAGCTTTGCGGGACTCAGCACAGATACGCAGTATTTT. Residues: CASSFAGLSTDTQYF.

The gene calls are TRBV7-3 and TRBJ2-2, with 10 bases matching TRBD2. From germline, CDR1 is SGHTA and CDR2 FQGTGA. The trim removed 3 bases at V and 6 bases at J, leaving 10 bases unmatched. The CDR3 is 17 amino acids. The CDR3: CASSFTGPSGSSGELFF. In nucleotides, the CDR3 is TGTGCCAGCAGCTTTACAGGGCCTAGCGGGAGTTCCGGGGAGCTGTTTTTT.

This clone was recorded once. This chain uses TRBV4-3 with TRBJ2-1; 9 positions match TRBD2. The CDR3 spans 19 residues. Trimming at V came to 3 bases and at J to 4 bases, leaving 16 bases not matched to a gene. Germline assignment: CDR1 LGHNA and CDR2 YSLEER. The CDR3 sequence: CASSHPQASAGGPYNEQFF. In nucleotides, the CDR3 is TGCGCCAGCAGCCACCCCCAAGCTTCAGCGGGGGGACCATACAATGAGCAGTTCTTC.

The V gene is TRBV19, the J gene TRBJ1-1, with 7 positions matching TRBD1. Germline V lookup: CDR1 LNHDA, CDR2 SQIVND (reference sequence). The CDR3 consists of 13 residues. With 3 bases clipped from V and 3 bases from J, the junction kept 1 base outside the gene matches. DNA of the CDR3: TGTGCCAGTAGTATTACAGGGGACACTGAAGCTTTCTTT. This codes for CASSITGDTEAFF.

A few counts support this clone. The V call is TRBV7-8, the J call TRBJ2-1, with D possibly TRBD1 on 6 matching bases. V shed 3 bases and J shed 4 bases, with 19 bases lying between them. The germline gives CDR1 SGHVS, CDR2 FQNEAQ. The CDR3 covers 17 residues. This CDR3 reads CASSFLAGQTTYNEQFF. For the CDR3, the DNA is TGTGCCAGCAGCTTTCTTGCCGGACAGACGACTTACAATGAGCAGTTCTTC.

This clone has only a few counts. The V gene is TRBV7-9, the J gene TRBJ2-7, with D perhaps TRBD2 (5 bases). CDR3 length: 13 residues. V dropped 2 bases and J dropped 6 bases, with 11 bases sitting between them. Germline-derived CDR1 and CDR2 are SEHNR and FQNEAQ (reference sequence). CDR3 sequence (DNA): TGTGCCAGCAGCTTAAACGGGGTTAGCGAGCAGTACTTC. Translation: CASSLNGVSEQYF.

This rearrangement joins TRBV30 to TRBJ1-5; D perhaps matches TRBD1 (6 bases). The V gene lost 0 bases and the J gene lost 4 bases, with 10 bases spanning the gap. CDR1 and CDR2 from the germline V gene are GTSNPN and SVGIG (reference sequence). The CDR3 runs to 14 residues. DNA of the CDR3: TGTGCCTGGAGTGTAGACAGGCCGAATCAGCCCCAGCATTTT. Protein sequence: CAWSVDRPNQPQHF.

The CDR3 is CASSLAHGFGTEAFF. In nucleotides, the CDR3 is TGTGCCAGCAGCTTAGCGCACGGGTTTGGCACTGAAGCTTTCTTT. The V gene is TRBV7-6, the J gene TRBJ1-1; D uncertain. This CDR3 region has 15 residues. The germline V gene has CDR1 SGHVS and CDR2 FNYEAQ. Trimming pared 0 bases from V and 4 bases from J, leaving 12 bases between.